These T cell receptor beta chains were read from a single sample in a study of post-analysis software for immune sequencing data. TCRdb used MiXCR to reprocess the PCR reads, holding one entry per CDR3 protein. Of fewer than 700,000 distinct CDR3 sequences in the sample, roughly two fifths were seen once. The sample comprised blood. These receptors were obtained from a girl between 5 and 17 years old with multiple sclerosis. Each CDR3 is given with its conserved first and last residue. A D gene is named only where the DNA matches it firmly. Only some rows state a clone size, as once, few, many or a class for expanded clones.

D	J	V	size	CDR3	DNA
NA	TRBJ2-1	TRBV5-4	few	CAGSLQASGNNEQFF	TGTGCCGGCAGCTTGCAGGCCAGCGGAAACAATGAGCAGTTCTTC
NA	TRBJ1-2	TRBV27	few	CASSSRRGNYGYTF	TGTGCCAGCAGTTCCAGGCGGGGGAACTATGGCTACACCTTC
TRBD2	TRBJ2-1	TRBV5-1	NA	CASTYGEGNEQFF	TGCGCCAGCACTTACGGGGAGGGCAATGAGCAGTTCTTC
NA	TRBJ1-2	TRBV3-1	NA	CASSQGLSRQSDYGYTF	TGTGCCAGCAGCCAAGGTCTAAGTCGGCAGTCAGACTATGGCTACACCTTC
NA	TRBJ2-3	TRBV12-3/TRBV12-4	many	CASSPRADTQYF	TGTGCCAGCAGCCCAAGGGCAGATACGCAGTATTTT
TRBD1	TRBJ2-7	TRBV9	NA	CASSAGTGVDEQYF	TGTGCCAGCAGTGCCGGGACAGGGGTCGACGAGCAGTACTTC
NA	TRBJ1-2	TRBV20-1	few	CSASGGQGYGYTF	TGCAGTGCTAGCGGGGGGCAAGGCTATGGCTACACCTTC
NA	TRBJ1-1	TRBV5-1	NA	CASSLRSMNTEAFF	TGCGCCAGCAGCTTGCGTAGCATGAACACTGAAGCTTTCTTT
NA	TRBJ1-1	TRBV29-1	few	CSVWGAVRANTEAFF	TGCAGCGTCTGGGGGGCAGTTCGCGCGAACACTGAAGCTTTCTTT
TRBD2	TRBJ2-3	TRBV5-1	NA	CASSSPVSGGYTDTQYF	TGCGCCAGCAGCTCCCCTGTGAGCGGGGGTTACACAGATACGCAGTATTTT
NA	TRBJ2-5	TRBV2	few	CASSEALRASQETQYF	TGTGCCAGCAGTGAAGCGCTTCGGGCTAGTCAGGAGACCCAGTACTTC
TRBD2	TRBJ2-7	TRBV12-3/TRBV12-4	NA	CASTPAGRAGYEQYF	TGTGCCAGCACCCCAGCCGGGAGGGCCGGGTACGAGCAGTACTTC
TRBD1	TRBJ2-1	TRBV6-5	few	CASAPGTADEQFF	TGTGCCAGCGCCCCAGGGACAGCGGATGAGCAGTTCTTC
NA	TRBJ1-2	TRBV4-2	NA	CASSQITWDGNHYGYTF	TGTGCCAGCAGCCAAATTACTTGGGACGGAAACCACTATGGCTACACCTTC
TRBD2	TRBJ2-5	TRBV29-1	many	CSVATSGQETQYF	TGCAGCGTTGCTACTAGCGGCCAAGAGACCCAGTACTTC
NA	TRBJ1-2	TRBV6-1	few	CASSEGQYYGYTF	TGTGCCAGCAGTGAAGGACAGTACTATGGCTACACCTTC
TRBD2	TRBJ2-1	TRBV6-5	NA	CASSYYVGGTYNEQFF	TGTGCCAGCAGTTACTATGTCGGGGGGACCTACAATGAGCAGTTCTTC
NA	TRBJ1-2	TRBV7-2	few	CASSPINYGYTF	TGTGCCAGCAGCCCAATCAACTATGGCTACACCTTC
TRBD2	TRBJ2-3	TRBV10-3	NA	CAISEFAGGIADTQYF	TGTGCCATCAGTGAGTTTGCGGGAGGGATCGCAGATACGCAGTATTTT
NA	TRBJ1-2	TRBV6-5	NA	CASSPDLYGYTF	TGTGCCAGCAGCCCAGACTTATATGGCTACACCTTC
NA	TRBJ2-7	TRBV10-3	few	CAISGDYEQYF	TGTGCCATCAGTGGGGACTACGAGCAGTACTTC
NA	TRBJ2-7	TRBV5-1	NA	CASASRAGVNEQYF	TGCGCCAGCGCGTCACGGGCAGGGGTTAACGAGCAGTACTTC
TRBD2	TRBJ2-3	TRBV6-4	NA	CASSLSGRRDAQYF	TGTGCCAGCAGCCTGAGCGGGAGAAGGGATGCGCAGTATTTT
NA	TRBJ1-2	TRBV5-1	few	CASSLSQGYYGYTF	TGCGCCAGCAGCTTGAGTCAGGGGTACTATGGCTACACCTTC
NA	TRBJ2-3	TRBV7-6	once	CASSLGTRPLGTDTQYF	TGTGCCAGCAGTTTAGGGACAAGGCCCCTGGGCACAGATACGCAGTATTTT
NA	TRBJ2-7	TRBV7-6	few	CASSLTDYYEQYF	TGTGCCAGCAGCTTAACGGATTACTACGAGCAGTACTTC
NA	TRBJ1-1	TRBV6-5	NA	CASSWGRSQSEAFF	TGTGCCAGCAGTTGGGGACGGTCCCAAAGTGAAGCTTTCTTT
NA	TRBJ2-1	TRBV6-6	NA	CASSYGASEGSYNEQFF	TGTGCCAGCAGTTACGGGGCTAGCGAAGGCTCCTACAATGAGCAGTTCTTC
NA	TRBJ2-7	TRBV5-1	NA	CASREHLGPEQYF	TGCGCCAGCCGCGAACATCTGGGGCCCGAGCAGTACTTC
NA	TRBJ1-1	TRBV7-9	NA	CASSPTEAFF	TGTGCCAGCAGCCCTACTGAAGCTTTCTTT
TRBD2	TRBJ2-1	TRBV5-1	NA	CASTIVTSGTSSYNEQFF	TGCGCCAGCACCATTGTGACTAGCGGGACTAGCTCCTACAATGAGCAGTTCTTC
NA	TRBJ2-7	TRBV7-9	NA	CASSLRLGLNSYEQYF	TGTGCCAGCAGCTTACGCCTGGGCTTAAACTCCTACGAGCAGTACTTC
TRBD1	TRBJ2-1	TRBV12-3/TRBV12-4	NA	CASSPGQGARHEQFF	TGTGCCAGCAGTCCCGGACAGGGGGCGCGGCATGAGCAGTTCTTC
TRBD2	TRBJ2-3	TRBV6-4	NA	CASSLLAGEADTQYF	TGTGCCAGCAGTTTACTAGCGGGAGAGGCAGATACGCAGTATTTT
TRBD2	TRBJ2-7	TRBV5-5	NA	CASSLGTSGNYEQYF	TGTGCCAGCAGCTTGGGGACTAGCGGGAACTACGAGCAGTACTTC
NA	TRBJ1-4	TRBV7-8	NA	CASSILEMNEKLFF	TGTGCCAGCAGCATCCTGGAGATGAATGAAAAACTGTTTTTT
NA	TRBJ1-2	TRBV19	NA	CASSITGIGYTF	TGTGCCAGTAGTATAACCGGGATAGGCTACACCTTC
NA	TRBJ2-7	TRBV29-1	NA	CSGLKDEQYF	TGCAGCGGCCTTAAAGACGAGCAGTACTTC
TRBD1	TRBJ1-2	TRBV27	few	CASSPFGAGGYYGYTF	TGTGCCAGCAGTCCCTTCGGGGCAGGGGGGTACTATGGCTACACCTTC
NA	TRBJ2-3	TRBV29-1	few	CSVAGADTQYF	TGCAGCGTTGCGGGCGCCGATACGCAGTATTTT
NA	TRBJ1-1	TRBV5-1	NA	CASNNKAEAFF	TGCGCCAGCAACAACAAGGCTGAAGCTTTCTTT
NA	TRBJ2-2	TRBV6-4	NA	CASSEGSTGELFF	TGTGCCAGCAGTGAAGGGAGCACCGGGGAGCTGTTTTTT
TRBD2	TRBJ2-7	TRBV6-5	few	CASRLGSGGNYEQYF	TGTGCCAGCAGGCTGGGTAGCGGGGGGAACTACGAGCAGTACTTC
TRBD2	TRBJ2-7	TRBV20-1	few	CSASSGTTYEQYF	TGCAGTGCGAGTTCTGGGACTACCTACGAGCAGTACTTC
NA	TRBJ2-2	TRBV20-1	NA	CSATGANTGELFF	TGCAGTGCTACAGGGGCGAACACCGGGGAGCTGTTTTTT
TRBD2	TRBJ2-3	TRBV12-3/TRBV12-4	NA	CASSSSLAGEVTQYF	TGTGCCAGCAGTTCCTCACTAGCGGGAGAAGTTACGCAGTATTTT
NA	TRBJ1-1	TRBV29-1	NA	CSVEESTGNTEAFF	TGCAGCGTTGAAGAGTCCACGGGGAACACTGAAGCTTTCTTT
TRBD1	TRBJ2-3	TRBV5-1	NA	CASSEGQGAPDTQYF	TGCGCCAGCAGTGAGGGACAGGGGGCGCCAGATACGCAGTATTTT
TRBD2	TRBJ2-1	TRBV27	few	CASSSSGFPYNEQFF	TGTGCCAGCAGTTCTAGCGGATTCCCCTACAATGAGCAGTTCTTC
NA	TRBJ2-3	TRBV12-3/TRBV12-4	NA	CATLGVGTDTQYF	TGTGCCACCCTCGGGGTGGGTACCGATACGCAGTATTTT
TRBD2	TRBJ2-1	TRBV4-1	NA	CASSQVGGRAGNEQFF	TGCGCCAGTAGCCAAGTCGGCGGGAGGGCCGGGAATGAGCAGTTCTTC
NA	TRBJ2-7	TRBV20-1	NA	CSANRPDGSYEQYF	TGCAGTGCTAACCGCCCTGACGGCTCCTACGAGCAGTACTTC
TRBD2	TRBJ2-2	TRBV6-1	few	CASSEVGRPTGELFF	TGTGCCAGCAGTGAAGTCGGGAGGCCCACCGGGGAGCTGTTTTTT
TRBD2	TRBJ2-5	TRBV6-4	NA	CVSSEKSGGEETQYF	TGTGTCAGCAGTGAAAAGAGCGGGGGGGAAGAGACCCAGTACTTC
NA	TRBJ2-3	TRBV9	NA	CASSVGSSTDTQYF	TGTGCCAGCAGCGTGGGGAGTTCCACAGATACGCAGTATTTT